Listed below are T cell receptor beta chains from one sample, sequenced in a study of shared clonotypes between healthy human individuals. Repertoires were generated with immunoSEQ multiplex PCR, while TCRdb's copy carries only in-frame clones and drops some. The data show about 2.1 million clones, about 92% seen once. Sample: naive CD8+ T cells from PBMCs. These receptors were taken from a man younger than 35 in good health. Some clones in this sample may be carry-over from other donors' samples. Each CDR3 is given with its conserved first and last residue. The D gene is left open where the match is weak. Clone size is given for some rows only: seen once, a few or many times, or a class if the clone is expanded.

cdr3_nt | cdr3_aa | v_call | clone_size | d_call | j_call
TGTGCCAGCAGTCCCACGGGACTAGCGGGGGAGGAGGATGAGCAGTTCTTC | CASSPTGLAGEEDEQFF | TRBV27 | . | TRBD2 | TRBJ2-1
TGTGCCAGCAGCGCCGAGGACATTTGGACAGGGGGCTCCTCGAACGAGCAGTACTTC | CASSAEDIWTGGSSNEQYF | TRBV9 | . | TRBD1 | TRBJ2-7
TGTGCCAGCAGTTTAAGGGGGCGCCCCTACACCTTC | CASSLRGRPYTF | TRBV28 | . | TRBD1 | TRBJ1-2
TGTGCCAGCAGTAACTCAACCCTGGCAGGGGAGGGCAATCAGCCCCAGCATTTT | CASSNSTLAGEGNQPQHF | TRBV6-4 | once | . | TRBJ1-5
TGTGCCAGCAGCTTAGGAGCGGGAGGCAATGAGCAGTTCTTC | CASSLGAGGNEQFF | TRBV11-2 | . | TRBD2 | TRBJ2-1
TGTGCCAGCAGTCTAACCGGGTTCGCAAGGGCTCAGCCCCAGCATTTT | CASSLTGFARAQPQHF | TRBV27 | . | . | TRBJ1-5
TGTGCCAGCAGTTTTCAGGACTACCTGGGCAATGAGCAGTTCTTC | CASSFQDYLGNEQFF | TRBV6-6 | . | . | TRBJ2-1
TGTGCCAGCAGCGCTTGGCGCTCTGGGGCCAACGTCCTGACTTTC | CASSAWRSGANVLTF | TRBV27 | . | . | TRBJ2-6
TGCGCCAGCAGCCCGGACAGGGAACCCGTCAAAAACATTCAGTACTTC | CASSPDREPVKNIQYF | TRBV5-1 | . | TRBD1 | TRBJ2-4
TGTGCCAGCAGTTTCACGACAGGGTGGGGCTATGGCTACACCTTC | CASSFTTGWGYGYTF | TRBV27 | . | TRBD1 | TRBJ1-2
TGTGCCAGCAGCTTAGAAGGTAGCACAGGGGAGGATGAGCAGTTCTTC | CASSLEGSTGEDEQFF | TRBV11-2 | . | . | TRBJ2-1
TGTGCCAGCAGCCCCTCCGGACAGTTCTACGAGCAGTACTTC | CASSPSGQFYEQYF | TRBV9 | once | . | TRBJ2-7
TGTGCCAGCAGCTTGTTTTCGTGGTCCTACAATGAGCAGTTCTTC | CASSLFSWSYNEQFF | TRBV5-6 | . | . | TRBJ2-1
TGTGCCAGCAGCCTGGGGCGGGGACAGGGCTACGACAATGAGCAGTTCTTC | CASSLGRGQGYDNEQFF | TRBV5-6 | . | TRBD1 | TRBJ2-1
TGTGCCAGCAACTTCATGATGCTAGCGGGAGGGCCGTGGGGTGGAGATGAGCAGTTCTTC | CASNFMMLAGGPWGGDEQFF | TRBV7-8 | . | TRBD2 | TRBJ2-1
TGTGCCAGCAGTGAATATAGCACTAGCGGGGGGGAGACCCAGTACTTC | CASSEYSTSGGETQYF | TRBV25-1 | . | TRBD2 | TRBJ2-5
TGTGCCAGCAGTCCCGTGGGGACCACCACCGGGGAGCTGTTTTTT | CASSPVGTTTGELFF | TRBV28 | . | . | TRBJ2-2
TGTGCCAGCAGCGCCAGGGACAGCCCCCGCGAGCAGTACTTC | CASSARDSPREQYF | TRBV9 | . | TRBD1 | TRBJ2-7
TGTGCCAGTAGTATGAGGGTAAGATTCAACGAGCAGTACTTC | CASSMRVRFNEQYF | TRBV19 | once | . | TRBJ2-7
TGTGCCAGCAGCGAAAAGAGGACAGGGAGGAACACCGGGGAGCTGTTTTTT | CASSEKRTGRNTGELFF | TRBV21-1 | . | . | TRBJ2-2
TGTGCCAGCAGCCCCGATCCCACTAGCGGCGAAGACAATGAGCAGTTCTTC | CASSPDPTSGEDNEQFF | TRBV4-2 | . | TRBD2 | TRBJ2-1
TGTGCCAGCAGCTTAGCAGCTCCACCCTCCTATGGCTACACCTTC | CASSLAAPPSYGYTF | TRBV7-8 | . | . | TRBJ1-2
TGCAGCGTTGTCCAGGGGGCAGGTGAGACCCAGTACTTC | CSVVQGAGETQYF | TRBV29-1 | few | TRBD1 | TRBJ2-5
TGCGCCAGCAGCACGGGGACTAGCGGGGGTCCGCAGTACTTC | CASSTGTSGGPQYF | TRBV5-1 | . | TRBD2 | TRBJ2-7
TGCGCCAGCAGCCGCGCTACAGTACTAGCGCCTTCCTACAATGAGCAGTTCTTC | CASSRATVLAPSYNEQFF | TRBV4-3 | . | TRBD2 | TRBJ2-1
TGTGCCAGCAGTGCTATTCGTCCGGAGTATGAAGCTTTCTTT | CASSAIRPEYEAFF | TRBV25-1 | once | . | TRBJ1-1
TGTGCCAGTAGAGACAGGGTTGGCTACACCTTC | CASRDRVGYTF | TRBV19 | . | TRBD1 | TRBJ1-2
TGTGCCTGGAGTGAATTGGGGGGGCAGTACTTC | CAWSELGGQYF | TRBV30 | . | . | TRBJ2-7
TGTGCCAGCACCCCCTCGGTAGCGGGAGGCAATGAGCAGTTCTTC | CASTPSVAGGNEQFF | TRBV7-2 | . | TRBD2 | TRBJ2-1
TGTGCCAGCAGCGTAAATATAGGGAAAGCGGACACCGGGGAGCTGTTTTTT | CASSVNIGKADTGELFF | TRBV9 | . | . | TRBJ2-2
TGTGCCAGCAGCCCCGGGGGGCGGGAGGTTAGCAATGAGCAGTTCTTC | CASSPGGREVSNEQFF | TRBV9 | . | TRBD2 | TRBJ2-1
TGTGCCAGCAGCACGACTGGGGCAGCCTGGACCCAGTACTTC | CASSTTGAAWTQYF | TRBV11-2 | . | . | TRBJ2-5
TGTGCCATCAAAGGGGACCCAGGGGATGGCTACACCTTC | CAIKGDPGDGYTF | TRBV10-3 | . | . | TRBJ1-2
TGTGCCAGTAGTAAAGGACTCGAACCCTACGAGCAGTACTTC | CASSKGLEPYEQYF | TRBV19 | . | . | TRBJ2-7
TGTGCCAGCAGCTTTGACTGGAGCTCCTACAATGAGCAGTTCTTC | CASSFDWSSYNEQFF | TRBV7-9 | . | . | TRBJ2-1
TGTGCCAGCAGCTTCGGGACAGGTATAAACACCATATATTTT | CASSFGTGINTIYF | TRBV5-6 | . | TRBD1 | TRBJ1-3
TGTGCCAGCAGTACAGCCACCTACTACGAGCAGTACTTC | CASSTATYYEQYF | TRBV27 | . | . | TRBJ2-7
TGCGCCAGCAGCTTGGTCGCTAGCGAGTTCACCGGGGAGCTGTTTTTT | CASSLVASEFTGELFF | TRBV5-1 | once | . | TRBJ2-2
TGTGCCAGCAGACCTAGCGGGACGAACTACGAGCAGTACTTC | CASRPSGTNYEQYF | TRBV27 | . | TRBD2 | TRBJ2-7
TGTGCCAGCAACAATCGGGTTTGCGGGAGGCTTGGTTACGAGCAGTACTTC | CASNNRVCGRLGYEQYF | TRBV6-4 | . | TRBD2 | TRBJ2-7
TGTGCCAGCAGCTTAGGGGTAGGGGGCTACACCGGGGAGCTGTTTTTT | CASSLGVGGYTGELFF | TRBV7-6 | . | TRBD1 | TRBJ2-2
TGTGCCTGGAGTGTACAGGGGTGGCAGCCCCAGCATTTT | CAWSVQGWQPQHF | TRBV30 | once | TRBD1 | TRBJ1-5
TGTGCCAGCAGTTTGTTGGCAGGGGACGAAAAACTGTTTTTT | CASSLLAGDEKLFF | TRBV28 | . | . | TRBJ1-4
TGTGCCATCAGTGACCCAGGACTCTACGAGCAGTACTTC | CAISDPGLYEQYF | TRBV10-3 | . | . | TRBJ2-7
TGTGCCAGCAGTGAAGGAGCAGGGAGGGGGAACATTCAGTACTTC | CASSEGAGRGNIQYF | TRBV6-1 | few | . | TRBJ2-4
TGTGCCAGCGATGCGGGACTAGCGGGGATAGGGACAGATACGCAGTATTTT | CASDAGLAGIGTDTQYF | TRBV9 | . | TRBD2 | TRBJ2-3
TGCGCCAGCAGCCAAGAGGGAATAGCGAGCAAGCAGTACTTC | CASSQEGIASKQYF | TRBV4-1 | few | . | TRBJ2-7
TGTGCCAGCAGCCAAGTCGAAGGGAATGCGGAAAAACTGTTTTTT | CASSQVEGNAEKLFF | TRBV4-2 | . | . | TRBJ1-4
TGTGCCAGCAGCTTAGCGGCCCCGGACAGGGGGTATGGCTACACCTTC | CASSLAAPDRGYGYTF | TRBV7-9 | once | TRBD1 | TRBJ1-2
TGTGCCAGCAGCTGGGAGGGGTTATTGGGCGAGACCCAGTACTTC | CASSWEGLLGETQYF | TRBV7-2 | . | TRBD2 | TRBJ2-5
TGCGCCAGCAGCTGGGACAGATCGAACTATGGCTACACCTTC | CASSWDRSNYGYTF | TRBV5-1 | . | TRBD1 | TRBJ1-2